These T cell receptor beta chains were read from a single sample in a study of blood T cell repertoires in COVID-19. Method: immunoSEQ multiplex PCR; TCRdb's copy keeps in-frame clones and lacks some. The sample records under 70,000 clones, about 93% being singletons. Material for sequencing was peripheral blood. Receptors originate from a man older than 75 with acute or convalescent COVID-19. Each CDR3 is given with its conserved first and last residue. Not all rows give a size; the values are once, few, many and, for expanded clones, a class.

j_call: TRBJ2-2
clone_size: NA
v_call: TRBV5-6
cdr3_aa: CASSSDLGAGELFF

j_call: TRBJ1-6
clone_size: NA
v_call: TRBV3-1/TRBV3-2
cdr3_aa: CASSQVGLSYNSPLHF

j_call: TRBJ1-6
clone_size: NA
v_call: TRBV10-1
cdr3_aa: CASNAKGGDSPLHF

j_call: TRBJ2-7
clone_size: once
v_call: TRBV7-2
cdr3_aa: CASSFGGAWLGEQYF

j_call: TRBJ2-5
clone_size: NA
v_call: TRBV7-9
cdr3_aa: CASSLEAVWETQYF

j_call: TRBJ1-3
clone_size: NA
v_call: TRBV5-5
cdr3_aa: CASSGQVDGNTIYF

j_call: TRBJ1-3
clone_size: NA
v_call: TRBV18
cdr3_aa: CASSPPSHFSGNTIYF

j_call: TRBJ2-7
clone_size: NA
v_call: TRBV6-5
cdr3_aa: CASAGPGSYEQYF

j_call: TRBJ2-7
clone_size: NA
v_call: TRBV7-9
cdr3_aa: CASSPSRDYEQYF

j_call: TRBJ2-7
clone_size: few
v_call: TRBV2
cdr3_aa: CASSEGSGDASYAYF

j_call: TRBJ2-2
clone_size: NA
v_call: TRBV5-1
cdr3_aa: CASNPGTGELFF

j_call: TRBJ2-1
clone_size: NA
v_call: TRBV5-1
cdr3_aa: CASSSGTGSYNEQFF

j_call: TRBJ1-6
clone_size: NA
v_call: TRBV14
cdr3_aa: CASSQGTIPEELHF

j_call: TRBJ2-7
clone_size: NA
v_call: TRBV5-4
cdr3_aa: CASSKGQVPYEQYF

j_call: TRBJ2-5
clone_size: NA
v_call: TRBV12-3/TRBV12-4
cdr3_aa: CASSFGQGGTQYF

j_call: TRBJ2-3
clone_size: NA
v_call: TRBV9
cdr3_aa: CASSVFGTTTDTQYF

j_call: TRBJ2-7
clone_size: once
v_call: TRBV6-5
cdr3_aa: CASRVGGSNEQYF

j_call: TRBJ1-3
clone_size: NA
v_call: TRBV3-1/TRBV3-2
cdr3_aa: CASSQSGFGSGNTIYF

j_call: TRBJ1-2
clone_size: NA
v_call: TRBV9
cdr3_aa: CASTRTGTSPNYGYTF

j_call: TRBJ2-7
clone_size: NA
v_call: TRBV11-2
cdr3_aa: CASGGGVDEQYF

j_call: TRBJ1-5
clone_size: NA
v_call: TRBV4-1
cdr3_aa: CASSQDLRQPQHF

j_call: TRBJ2-5
clone_size: NA
v_call: TRBV5-6
cdr3_aa: CASSLSLQETQYF

j_call: TRBJ2-6
clone_size: NA
v_call: TRBV19
cdr3_aa: CASTRTGLSGANVLTF